These 22 T cell receptor beta chains share one sample of origin, sequenced in a study of blood T cell repertoires in COVID-19. Libraries were prepared by immunoSEQ multiplex PCR; TCRdb keeps only in-frame clonotypes and omits some of them. The table lists 130,000 to 150,000 clones, 87% of them singletons, with over 35% in the top ten. Input material: peripheral blood. These receptors all come from a man in his fifties who had recovered from COVID-19.

This rearrangement joins TRBV14 to TRBJ1-1; D might be TRBD1 (5 bases). CDR1 and CDR2 (germline): SGHDN, FVKESK. The CDR3 totals 15 residues. Trimming cost V 2 bases and J 0 bases, with 10 bases left between them. DNA of the CDR3: TGTGCCAGCAGCCAAATGCCAGGGATGAACACTGAAGCTTTCTTT. This codes for CASSQMPGMNTEAFF.

The rearrangement links TRBV6-2 or TRBV6-3 to TRBJ2-1; 7 nucleotides align to TRBD1. The CDR3 is 11 amino acids. The ends lost 5 bases at V and 13 bases at J; junction bases unmatched: 5. Germline V gene lookup returns CDR1 MNHEY and CDR2 SVGEGT. The CDR3 here is CASSDRVVQFF. CDR3 DNA sequence: TGTGCCAGCAGTGACAGGGTGGTACAGTTCTTC.

The J gene is TRBJ1-4, the V gene TRBV19; no reliable D call. The CDR3 totals 13 residues. The ends were cut back, 1 base at V and 8 bases at J, with 8 bases in the middle. CDR1 and CDR2 from the germline V gene are LNHDA and SQIVND (reference sequence). This chain's CDR3 is CASSIGAREKLFF. CDR3 coding DNA: TGTGCCAGTAGTATAGGGGCCAGAGAAAAACTGTTTTTT.

V and J are TRBV3-1 (or the pseudogene TRBV3-2) and TRBJ1-1; TRBD1 matches 9 bases. The CDR3 spans 16 residues. V lost 7 bases and J lost 0; bases outside the gene matches: 9. CDR1 is LGHDT, CDR2 YNNKEL, per germline (reference sequence). CDR3 in amino acids: CASTRGTGTMNTEAFF. CDR3 DNA: TGTGCCAGCACCAGGGGGACAGGGACCATGAACACTGAAGCTTTCTTT.

About this clone: The sample holds other DNA sequences that translate to the same CDR3. The chain recombines TRBV5-1 with TRBJ1-2, with 9 nucleotides matching TRBD1. The J segment lost 7 bases and the V segment lost 4 bases, leaving 5 bases of the junction unmatched. The CDR3 totals 13 residues. In germline, CDR1 is SGHRS, CDR2 YFSETQ. The CDR3: CASSRDREGGYTF. Here the CDR3 DNA reads TGCGCCAGCAGCCGGGACAGGGAAGGTGGCTACACCTTC.

The chain links TRBV3-1 (or the pseudogene TRBV3-2) to TRBJ1-1; D call uncertain. Trimming removed 0 bases at V and 1 base at J, with 6 bases between. The germline V gene has CDR1 LGHDT and CDR2 YNNKEL (reference sequence). This CDR3 has 14 residues. CDR3 coding DNA: TGTGCCAGCAGCCAAGAGCGAGGGAACACTGAAGCTTTCTTT. Translation gives CASSQERGNTEAFF.

V gene TRBV10-3 combines with J gene TRBJ1-3, with D hard to call. The germline V gene has CDR1 ENHRY and CDR2 SYGVKD. CDR3 length: 15 residues. Trimming left V 1 base short and J 2 bases short, with 9 bases between. The CDR3 region is CAISELAGPGNTIYF. The CDR3 DNA reads TGTGCCATCAGTGAGTTGGCAGGTCCTGGAAACACCATATATTTT.

The CDR3: CASSLPGGGGEKLFF. In nucleotides, the CDR3 is TGTGCCAGCAGCTTACCGGGGGGAGGTGGTGAAAAACTGTTTTTT. The chain employs TRBV13 and TRBJ1-4; D may be TRBD1 (5 bases). Trimming left V 2 bases short and J 7 bases short, with 14 bases between. Germline V gene data show CDR1 as PRHDT and CDR2 as FYEKMQ (reference sequence). CDR3 length: 15 residues.

This clone was counted a single time. This chain joins TRBV2 and TRBJ2-1; 10 bases agree with TRBD1. The CDR3 runs 14 residues. J gave up 8 bases and V 5 bases, and 6 bases lay outside the gene matches. The germline V gene encodes CDR1 SNHLY and CDR2 FYNNEI. CDR3 amino acids: CASSTGQGLDEQFF. CDR3 coding DNA: TGTGCCAGCAGTACGGGACAGGGGCTTGATGAGCAGTTCTTC.

The chain employs TRBV9 and TRBJ2-7; D may be TRBD1 (6 bases). CDR1 SGDLS and CDR2 YYNGEE come from the germline V gene. The CDR3 consists of 17 residues. V was pared by 0 bases and J by 3 bases, with 19 bases between. The CDR3 DNA sequence: TGTGCCAGCAGCGTAGGGGCCAACAGGGTAACTAACTACGAGCAGTACTTC. Amino acid sequence: CASSVGANRVTNYEQYF.

The rearrangement joins TRBV2 to TRBJ2-4; the match to TRBD1 covers 10 bases. CDR1 SNHLY and CDR2 FYNNEI come from the germline V gene. V shed 5 bases and J 8 bases; nucleotides not matched to a gene: 12. The CDR3 totals 16 residues. Written as DNA, the CDR3 is TGTGCCAGCAGTCCCGGGACAGGGGTTCAAACGGACATTCAGTACTTC. It yields the protein CASSPGTGVQTDIQYF. Supplemented by reference TRBV2 and TRBJ2-4, the full variable domain reads EPEVTQTPSHQVTQMGQEVILRCVPISNHLYFYWYRQILGQKVEFLVSFYNNEISEKSEIFDDQFSVERPDGSNFTLKIRSTKLEDSAMYFCASSPGTGVQTDIQYFGAGTRLSVL.

The chain has TRBV11-2 and TRBJ1-4; no clear D. The CDR3 totals 13 residues. Trimming took 1 base from V and 10 from J, leaving 10 bases between them. CDR1 and CDR2 from the germline V gene are SGHAT and FQNNGV. CDR3 residues: CASSLGPVAKLFF. DNA of the CDR3: TGTGCCAGCAGCTTAGGTCCAGTCGCAAAACTGTTTTTT. Drawing the rest from reference TRBV11-2 and TRBJ1-4, the complete variable domain is EAGVAQSPRYKIIEKRQSVAFWCNPISGHATLYWYQQILGQGPKLLIQFQNNGVVDDSQLPKDRFSAERLKGVDSTLKIQPAKLEDSAVYLCASSLGPVAKLFFGSGTQLSVL.

V usage is TRBV4-1 and J usage is TRBJ2-7; D gene uncertain. Germline CDR1 MGHRA, CDR2 YSYEKL. The V end was cut by 0 bases, the J end by 0 bases, with 12 bases between. The CDR3 is made up of 16 amino acids. CDR3 nucleotides: TGCGCCAGCAGCCAAGATGGTGCGGCTAACTCCTACGAGCAGTACTTC. Protein: CASSQDGAANSYEQYF.

The chain combines TRBV4-3 with TRBJ2-2, with 12 bases fitting TRBD1. This CDR3 is built from 20 residues. V lost 2 bases to trimming and J lost 5 bases; unmatched junction nucleotides: 15. Germline CDR1 is LGHNA and CDR2 is YSLEER. This CDR3 is CASSQRPRGQGAYWTGELFF. DNA of the CDR3: TGCGCCAGCAGCCAAAGGCCCCGGGGACAGGGGGCATATTGGACCGGGGAGCTGTTTTTT.

J is TRBJ1-1 and V is TRBV15; a weak D match, TRBD1 (5 bases). CDR3 size: 18 residues. CDR1 and CDR2 (germline): LNHNV, YYDKDF (reference sequence). V was cut by 2 bases and J by 0 bases, with 19 bases left in between. For the CDR3, the DNA is TGTGCCACCAGCAGATTTGGTGTAGCGGACAAGTTGAACACTGAAGCTTTCTTT. Its protein product is CATSRFGVADKLNTEAFF.

The chain has TRBV4-1 and TRBJ1-2; TRBD1 matches at 9 bases. V lost 0 bases and J lost 4; bases outside the gene matches: 3. CDR3 length: 15 amino acids. Germline-derived CDR1 and CDR2 are MGHRA and YSYEKL. As DNA, the CDR3 is TGCGCCAGCAGCCAAGATCAGGACAGGGGCTATGGCTACACCTTC. It codes for CASSQDQDRGYGYTF.

This clone was recorded many times. The chain uses TRBV6-2 or TRBV6-3 and TRBJ2-3; the D is unclear. Trimming took off 2 bases at V and 2 bases at J, with 11 bases between the two ends. In germline, CDR1 is MNHEY, CDR2 SVGEGT. This CDR3 region has 15 residues. For the CDR3, the DNA is TGTGCCAGCAGTTACGAGGCAGAGCCCACAGATACGCAGTATTTT. Its translation is CASSYEAEPTDTQYF.

This clone has only one observation. The chain is built from TRBV19 and TRBJ2-3, with 8 bases matching TRBD1. Trimming took 1 base from V and 2 from J; bases not matched to a gene: 2. CDR3 length equals 15 residues. CDR1 is LNHDA and CDR2 is SQIVND in the germline V gene (reference sequence). DNA for the CDR3: TGTGCCAGTAGTATAGGGCAGGGGGCCACAGATACGCAGTATTTT. Its protein product is CASSIGQGATDTQYF.

V is TRBV19 and J is TRBJ1-5; the D gene is possibly TRBD1 (5 bases). CDR1 and CDR2 (germline): LNHDA, SQIVND (reference sequence). The CDR3 covers 17 residues. V was trimmed by 6 bases and J by 4 bases, leaving 22 bases between them. The CDR3 sequence: CASSLVQLAGHNQPQHF. CDR3 bases: TGTGCCAGTAGCCTAGTTCAGCTGGCAGGGCATAATCAGCCCCAGCATTTT. Combining the CDR3 with reference TRBV19 and TRBJ1-5 gives the whole variable domain DGGITQSPKYLFRKEGQNVTLSCEQNLNHDAMYWYRQDPGQGLRLIYYSQIVNDFQKGDIAEGYSVSREKKESFPLTVTSAQKNPTAFYLCASSLVQLAGHNQPQHFGDGTRLSIL.

The V gene is TRBV6-2 or TRBV6-3, the J gene TRBJ1-5; D gene ambiguous. Trimming shortened V by 2 bases and J by 3 bases, and 5 bases separated the two germline ends. CDR3 length: 13 amino acids. Germline V lookup: CDR1 MNHEY, CDR2 SVGEGT. The CDR3 DNA reads as TGTGCCAGCAGTTACCCAAACAATCAGCCCCAGCATTTT. Translating gives CASSYPNNQPQHF.

The V and J genes are TRBV27 and TRBJ2-7; 7 nucleotides line up with TRBD1. This CDR3 comprises 15 residues. The germline V gene encodes CDR1 MNHEY and CDR2 SMNVEV (reference sequence). J gave up 4 bases and V 5 bases, and 11 bases lay outside the gene matches. Here the CDR3 DNA reads TGTGCCAGCAGTCCCGAATTGACAGGGTGGTACGAGCAGTACTTC. Its translation is CASSPELTGWYEQYF.

This clone was observed once. This chain links TRBV27 with TRBJ2-1, with 13 bases matching TRBD2. The CDR3 length is 15 residues. The germline V gene has CDR1 MNHEY and CDR2 SMNVEV (reference sequence). Unmatched junction bases numbered 7, after V lost 6 bases and J lost 8 bases. The CDR3 nucleotides are TGTGCCAGCAGAGAACTAGCGGGGGGGCCCGATGAGCAGTTCTTC. Translated: CASRELAGGPDEQFF.